Shown below are 8 T cell receptor beta chains from a single sample sequenced in a study of long-term antiretroviral therapy in people with HIV. Investigators performed immunoSEQ version v3.0 at survey level. Sequencing used immunoSEQ multiplex PCR; TCRdb keeps in-frame clones, though not all of them. The sample lists 25,000 to 35,000 clones; approximately 90% were seen once. The sample consisted of unsorted PBMCs, taken 0.5 years after starting antiretroviral therapy. The receptors come from a woman aged 18 to 35 with HIV.

The V and J genes are TRBV21-1 and TRBJ2-7; TRBD2, the D gene given by the table, was not confirmed from the DNA. TRBV21-1 is a pseudogene. The CDR3 covers 17 residues. CDR3 sequence (DNA): TGTGCCAGCAGCAAAGCGCAATGTTCTGGGAGCTCCTACGAGCAGTACTTC. It specifies CASSKAQCSGSSYEQYF.

The chain has TRBV5-4 and TRBJ2-7; D gene uncertain. CDR1 SGHNT and CDR2 YYREEE come from the germline V gene (reference sequence). V shed 0 bases and J shed 0 bases, with 7 bases lying between them. The CDR3 loop spans 14 amino acids. The CDR3 DNA follows: TGTGCCAGCAGCTTGGCCGGCAGCTCCTACGAGCAGTACTTC. Translation gives CASSLAGSSYEQYF. The full variable domain, with the rest looked up from reference TRBV5-4 and TRBJ2-7, is ETGVTQSPTHLIKTRGQQVTLRCSSQSGHNTVSWYQQALGQGPQFIFQYYREEENGRGNFPPRFSGLQFPNYSSELNVNALELDDSALYLCASSLAGSSYEQYFGPGTRLTVT.

The chain has TRBV7-3 and TRBJ2-7; TRBD1 aligns across 7 bases. After removal of 1 base from V and 6 bases from J, the junction contained 12 bases not matched to a gene. The CDR3 is 16 amino acids. Germline CDR1 SGHTA, CDR2 FQGTGA. CDR3 sequence (DNA): TGTGCCAGCAGCTTAAGCAGGGGGTTTCTAAACGGCGAGCAGTACTTC. It is translated as CASSLSRGFLNGEQYF.

V gene TRBV27 combines with J gene TRBJ2-3, with D unresolved. Germline V gives CDR1 MNHEY, CDR2 SMNVEV (reference sequence). Trimming took 6 bases from V and 1 from J, leaving 17 bases between them. The CDR3 spans 16 residues. The CDR3 region has the DNA TGTGCCAGCAGCGAATTTAGGGTACCAGGCACAGATACGCAGTATTTT. Translation gives CASSEFRVPGTDTQYF.

The chain is built from TRBV7-9 and TRBJ2-1; 10 positions match TRBD2. Germline CDR1 is SEHNR and CDR2 is FQNEAQ (reference sequence). J was trimmed by 7 bases and V by 5 bases; bases with no gene match: 14. The CDR3 covers 17 residues. DNA for the CDR3: TGTGCCAGCAGCACGACCCTAGCGGGAGAAAACGGTAATGAGCAGTTCTTC. As protein: CASSTTLAGENGNEQFF.

Written as DNA, the CDR3 is TGTGCCAGCAGCCAAGGGGAGGGCCACCAAGAGACCCAGTACTTC. It translates to CASSQGEGHQETQYF. This chain links TRBV4-2 with TRBJ2-5, with TRBD2 identical over 7 bases. V was clipped by 1 base and J by 0 bases; unmatched bases: 2. The CDR3 totals 15 residues. CDR1 LGHNA and CDR2 YNFKEQ come from the germline V gene.

V and J are TRBV7-8 and TRBJ2-7; 11 nucleotides align to TRBD1. V was pared by 4 bases and J by 6 bases, with 5 bases of the junction left unmatched. Germline loops: CDR1 SGHVS, CDR2 FQNEAQ. The CDR3 runs to 14 residues. The CDR3 is CASSSKDRGREQYF. The CDR3 DNA reads TGTGCCAGCAGCTCAAAGGACAGGGGGCGCGAGCAGTACTTC.

This clone showed up just a few times. Other DNA sequences in the same sample also yield this CDR3. The rearrangement joins TRBV4-3 to TRBJ2-7, with a weak D call TRBD1 (6 bases). This CDR3 is built from 15 residues. V lost 0 bases and J 0 bases, leaving 9 bases between the germline ends. From germline, CDR1 is LGHNA and CDR2 YSLEER. The CDR3 DNA is TGCGCCAGCAGCCAAGAGTCGACAGGCTCCTACGAGCAGTACTTC. The encoded protein is CASSQESTGSYEQYF.